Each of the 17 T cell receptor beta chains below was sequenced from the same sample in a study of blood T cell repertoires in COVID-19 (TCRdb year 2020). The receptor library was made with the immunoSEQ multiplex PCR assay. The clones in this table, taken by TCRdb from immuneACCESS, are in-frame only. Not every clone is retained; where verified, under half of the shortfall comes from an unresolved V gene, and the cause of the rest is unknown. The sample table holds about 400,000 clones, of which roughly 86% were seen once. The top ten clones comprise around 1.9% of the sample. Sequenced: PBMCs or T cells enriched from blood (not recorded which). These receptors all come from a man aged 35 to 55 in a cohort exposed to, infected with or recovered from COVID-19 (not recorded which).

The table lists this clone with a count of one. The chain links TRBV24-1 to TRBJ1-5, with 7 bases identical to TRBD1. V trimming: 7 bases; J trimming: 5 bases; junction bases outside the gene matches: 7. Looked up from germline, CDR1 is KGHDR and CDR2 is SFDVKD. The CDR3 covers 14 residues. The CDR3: CATSEQGQDQPQHF. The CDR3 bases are TGTGCCACCAGCGAACAGGGGCAAGATCAGCCCCAGCATTTT.

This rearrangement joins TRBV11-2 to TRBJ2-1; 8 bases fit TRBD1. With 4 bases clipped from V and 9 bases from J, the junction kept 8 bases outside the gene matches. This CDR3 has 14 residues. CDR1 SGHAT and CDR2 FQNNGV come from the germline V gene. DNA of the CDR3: TGTGCCAGCAGCTCGGCCAGGGGGCATCCTGAGCAGTTCTTC. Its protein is CASSSARGHPEQFF.

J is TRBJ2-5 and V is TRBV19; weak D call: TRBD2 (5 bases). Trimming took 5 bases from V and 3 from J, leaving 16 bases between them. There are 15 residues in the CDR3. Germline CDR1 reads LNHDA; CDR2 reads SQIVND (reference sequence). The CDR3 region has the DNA TGTGCCAGTAGTCGGACGGACTCGACCAAAGAGACCCAGTACTTC. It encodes CASSRTDSTKETQYF. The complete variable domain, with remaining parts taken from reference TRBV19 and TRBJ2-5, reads DGGITQSPKYLFRKEGQNVTLSCEQNLNHDAMYWYRQDPGQGLRLIYYSQIVNDFQKGDIAEGYSVSREKKESFPLTVTSAQKNPTAFYLCASSRTDSTKETQYFGPGTRLLVL.

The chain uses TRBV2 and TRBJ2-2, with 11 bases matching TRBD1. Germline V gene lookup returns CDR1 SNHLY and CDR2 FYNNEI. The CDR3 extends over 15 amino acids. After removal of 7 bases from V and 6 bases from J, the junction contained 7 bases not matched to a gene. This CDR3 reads CASTTRDRGAGELFF. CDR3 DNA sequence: TGTGCCAGCACCACCCGGGACAGGGGGGCCGGGGAGCTGTTTTTT.

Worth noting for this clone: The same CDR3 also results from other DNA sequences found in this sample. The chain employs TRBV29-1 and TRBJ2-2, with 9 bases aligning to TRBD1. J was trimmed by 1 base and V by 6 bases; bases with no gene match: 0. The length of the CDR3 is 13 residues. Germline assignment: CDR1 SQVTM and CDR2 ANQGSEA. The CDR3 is CSVDRGNTGELFF. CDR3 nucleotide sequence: TGCAGCGTGGACAGGGGGAACACCGGGGAGCTGTTTTTT.

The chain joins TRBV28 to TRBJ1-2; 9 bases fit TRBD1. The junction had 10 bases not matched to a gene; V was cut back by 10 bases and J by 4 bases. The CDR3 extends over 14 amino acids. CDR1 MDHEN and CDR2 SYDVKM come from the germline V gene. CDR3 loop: CATPSTGGVYGYTF. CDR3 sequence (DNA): TGTGCCACTCCGTCGACAGGGGGGGTCTATGGCTACACCTTC.

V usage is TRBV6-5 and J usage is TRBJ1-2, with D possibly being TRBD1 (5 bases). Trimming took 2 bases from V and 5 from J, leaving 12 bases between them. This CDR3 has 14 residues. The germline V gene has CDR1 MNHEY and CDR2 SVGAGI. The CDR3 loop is CASSYTRVGYGYTF. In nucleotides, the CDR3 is TGTGCCAGCAGTTACACCAGGGTAGGGTATGGCTACACCTTC.

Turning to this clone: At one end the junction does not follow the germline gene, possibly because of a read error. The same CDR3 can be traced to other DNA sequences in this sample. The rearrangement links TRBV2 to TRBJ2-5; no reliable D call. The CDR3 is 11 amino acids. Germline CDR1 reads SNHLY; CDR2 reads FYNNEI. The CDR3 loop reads CASSQQETQYF. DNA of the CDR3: TGTGCCAGCAGCCAACAAGAAACCCAGTACTTC. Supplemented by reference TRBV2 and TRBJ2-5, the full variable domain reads EPEVTQTPSHQVTQMGQEVILRCVPISNHLYFYWYRQILGQKVEFLVSFYNNEISEKSEIFDDQFSVERPDGSNFTLKIRSTKLEDSAMYFCASSQQETQYFGPGTRLLVL.

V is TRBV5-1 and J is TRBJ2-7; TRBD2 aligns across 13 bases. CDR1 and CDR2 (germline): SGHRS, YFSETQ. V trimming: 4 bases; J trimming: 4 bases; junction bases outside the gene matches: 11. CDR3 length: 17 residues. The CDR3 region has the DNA TGCGCCAGCAGCGGGGGCCTTGGGACTAGCGGGAATTACGAGCAGTACTTC. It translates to CASSGGLGTSGNYEQYF.

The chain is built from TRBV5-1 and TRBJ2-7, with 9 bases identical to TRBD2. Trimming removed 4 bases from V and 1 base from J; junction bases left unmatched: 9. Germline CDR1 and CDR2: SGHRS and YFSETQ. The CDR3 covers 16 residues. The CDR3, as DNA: TGCGCCAGCAGCGAGAATAGCGGGAGATTGTCCTACGAGCAGTACTTC. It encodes CASSENSGRLSYEQYF.

The CDR3 bases are TGTGCCAGCAGAAATACAAGAACTAATGAAAAACTGTTTTTT. Residues: CASRNTRTNEKLFF. The chain couples TRBV5-4 to TRBJ1-4; D is undetermined. Germline CDR1 and CDR2: SGHNT and YYREEE (reference sequence). Trimming shortened V by 5 bases and J by 1 base, and 9 bases separated the two germline ends. This CDR3 is built from 14 residues.

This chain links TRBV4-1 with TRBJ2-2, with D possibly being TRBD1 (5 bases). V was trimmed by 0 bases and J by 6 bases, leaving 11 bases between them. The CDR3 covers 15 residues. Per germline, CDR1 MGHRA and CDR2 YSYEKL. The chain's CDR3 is CASSQDIGVAGELFF. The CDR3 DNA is TGCGCCAGCAGCCAAGATATAGGGGTTGCCGGGGAGCTGTTTTTT.

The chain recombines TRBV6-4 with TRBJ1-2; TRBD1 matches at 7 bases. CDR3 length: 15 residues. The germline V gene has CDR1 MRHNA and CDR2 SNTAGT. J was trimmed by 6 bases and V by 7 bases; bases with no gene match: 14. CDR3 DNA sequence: TGTGCCAGCACTCGGTACCCGGGACAGACGGATGGCTACACCTTC. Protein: CASTRYPGQTDGYTF.

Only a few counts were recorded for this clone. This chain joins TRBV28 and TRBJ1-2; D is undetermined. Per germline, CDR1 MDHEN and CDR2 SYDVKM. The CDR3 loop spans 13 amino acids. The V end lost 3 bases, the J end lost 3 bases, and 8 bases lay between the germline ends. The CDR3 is CASSFYGDYGYTF. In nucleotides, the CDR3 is TGTGCCAGCAGTTTTTATGGAGACTATGGCTACACCTTC.

CDR3 bases: TGTGCCAGCAGTACCCCACACAGGGGAACCTACGAGCAGTACTTC. Translation gives CASSTPHRGTYEQYF. V is TRBV2 and J is TRBJ2-7; TRBD1 agrees at 7 bases. The CDR3 length is 15 residues. J was trimmed by 2 bases and V by 5 bases; bases with no gene match: 9. From germline, CDR1 is SNHLY and CDR2 FYNNEI.

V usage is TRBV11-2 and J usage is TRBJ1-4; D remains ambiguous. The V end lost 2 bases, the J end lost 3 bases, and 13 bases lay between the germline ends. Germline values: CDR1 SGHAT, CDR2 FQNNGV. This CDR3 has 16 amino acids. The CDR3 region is CASSLKSTGSNEKLFF. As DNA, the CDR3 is TGTGCCAGCAGCTTAAAATCGACCGGGTCTAATGAAAAACTGTTTTTT.

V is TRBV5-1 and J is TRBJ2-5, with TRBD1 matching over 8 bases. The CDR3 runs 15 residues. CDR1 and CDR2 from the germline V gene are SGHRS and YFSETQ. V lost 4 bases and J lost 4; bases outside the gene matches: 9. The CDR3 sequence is CASSNRQGIRETQYF. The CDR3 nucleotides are TGCGCCAGCAGCAACCGACAGGGGATTCGAGAGACCCAGTACTTC.